The 21 T cell receptor beta chains listed next were all sequenced from one sample in a study of T cell responses to AZD1222 COVID-19 vaccine. TCRdb's table, derived via immunoSEQ multiplex PCR, lists solely in-frame clones and lacks some. Of 90,000 or so clones listed, about 89% are singletons. The sequencing used peripheral blood, collected 28 days after the second AZD1222 dose. The receptor set was obtained from an adult who received the AZD1222 COVID-19 vaccine.

The chain joins TRBV2 to TRBJ1-1, with D perhaps matching TRBD1 (6 bases). Germline V gene data show CDR1 as SNHLY and CDR2 as FYNNEI. The CDR3 covers 13 residues. V was trimmed by 6 bases and J by 7 bases, leaving 15 bases between them. The CDR3 region is CASREYRDGEAFF. In nucleotides, the CDR3 is TGTGCCAGCAGAGAGTACAGGGATGGTGAAGCTTTCTTT.

This chain uses TRBV13 with TRBJ2-7; the D gene is possibly TRBD1 (5 bases). This CDR3 contains 14 residues. Germline lookup yields CDR1 PRHDT and CDR2 FYEKMQ (reference sequence). V shed 6 bases and J shed 3 bases, with 15 bases lying between them. The CDR3: CASSAGYTDYEQYF. The CDR3 DNA follows: TGTGCCAGCAGTGCAGGGTATACTGACTACGAGCAGTACTTC.

This clone was recorded only once. Other DNA sequences in this specimen translate into the identical CDR3. CDR3 amino acids: CASSPGLVYGYTF. CDR3 DNA sequence: TGTGCCAGCAGTCCTGGACTAGTCTATGGCTACACCTTC. The chain links TRBV27 to TRBJ1-2; D uncertain. Trimming left V 5 bases short and J 4 bases short, with 11 bases between. CDR1 MNHEY and CDR2 SMNVEV come from the germline V gene (reference sequence). This CDR3 comprises 13 residues.

The gene calls are TRBV6-5 and TRBJ1-1; possible D gene TRBD1, 5 bases. The CDR3 runs 16 residues. CDR1 MNHEY and CDR2 SVGAGI come from the germline V gene. Trimming pared 0 bases from V and 3 bases from J, leaving 14 bases between. This CDR3 is CASSYSSIGVYTEAFF. Written as DNA, the CDR3 is TGTGCCAGCAGTTACTCGTCGATAGGGGTCTACACTGAAGCTTTCTTT.

V and J are TRBV11-1 and TRBJ1-1; no reliable D call. Germline CDR1 is SGHAT and CDR2 is FQDESV (reference sequence). Trimming took 2 bases from V and 1 from J, leaving 14 bases between them. There are 16 residues in the CDR3. The CDR3 coding sequence is TGTGCCAGCAGCTTACCCCGGGCGACGAGGAACACTGAAGCTTTCTTT. Its translation: CASSLPRATRNTEAFF.

On this clone: A read error may produce the germline difference seen at one junction end. This chain uses TRBV7-7 with TRBJ2-1; the D is unclear. The CDR3 sequence is 13 residues long. Germline lookup yields CDR1 SSHAT and CDR2 FNYEAQ (reference sequence). For the CDR3, the DNA is TGTGCTAGCAGCTCCGACCCCTCCAATGAGCAGTTCTTC. Translation gives CASSSDPSNEQFF.

This sequence joins TRBV30 and TRBJ1-3; unclear D gene. The V gene's germline CDR1 is GTSNPN and CDR2 SVGIG (reference sequence). The CDR3 is made up of 11 amino acids. In DNA, the CDR3 is TGTGGGTTAGGGACTGGAAACACCATATATTTT. It specifies CGLGTGNTIYF.

V and J are TRBV30 and TRBJ2-7; maybe TRBD1 (5 bases). The germline CDR1 and CDR2 sequences are GTSNPN and SVGIG (reference sequence). V was trimmed by 4 bases and J by 0 bases, leaving 10 bases between them. The CDR3 extends over 13 amino acids. CDR3 sequence: CAWMAGNSYEQYF. DNA of the CDR3: TGTGCCTGGATGGCAGGGAACTCCTACGAGCAGTACTTC. Together with reference TRBV30 and TRBJ2-7, the CDR3 gives the full variable domain: SQTIHQWPATLVQPVGSPLSLECTVEGTSNPNLYWYRQAAGRGLQLLFYSVGIGQISSEVPQNLSASRPQDRQFILSSKKLLLSDSGFYLCAWMAGNSYEQYFGPGTRLTVT.

This chain joins TRBV18 and TRBJ1-5; D ambiguous. CDR1 and CDR2 (germline): KGHSH, LQKENI. This CDR3 has 13 residues. Trimming took off 6 bases at V and 5 bases at J, with 11 bases between the two ends. The CDR3 bases are TGTGCCAGCTCCACGAGTGGTGATCAGCCCCAGCATTTT. Protein: CASSTSGDQPQHF.

The chain uses TRBV7-3 and TRBJ2-5; 9 nucleotides match TRBD2. Germline CDR1 and CDR2: SGHTA and FQGTGA. V was pared by 3 bases and J by 5 bases, with 1 base of the junction left unmatched. There are 13 residues in the CDR3. This CDR3 is CASSFSGGETQYF. The CDR3 nucleotides read TGTGCCAGCAGCTTCAGCGGGGGGGAGACCCAGTACTTC.

There are many counts of this clone. The rearrangement uses TRBV30 and TRBJ2-2, with D maybe TRBD1 (5 bases). CDR3 length: 13 residues. Trimming took off 5 bases at V and 0 bases at J, with 7 bases between the two ends. The V gene's germline CDR1 is GTSNPN and CDR2 SVGIG (reference sequence). CDR3 loop: CAWAGSNTGELFF. As DNA, the CDR3 is TGTGCCTGGGCAGGGTCGAACACCGGGGAGCTGTTTTTT.

The rearrangement links TRBV27 to TRBJ1-5; D gene uncertain. This CDR3 is built from 15 residues. V lost 3 bases and J 2 bases, leaving 11 bases between the germline ends. Germline-derived CDR1 and CDR2 are MNHEY and SMNVEV (reference sequence). CDR3 loop: CASSLKARGNQPQHF. The CDR3 nucleotides read TGTGCCAGCAGTTTGAAGGCCCGAGGCAATCAGCCCCAGCATTTT.

The rearrangement links TRBV19 to TRBJ2-7; D is perhaps TRBD2 (6 bases). Germline CDR1 reads LNHDA; CDR2 reads SQIVND (reference sequence). V lost 4 bases and J lost 1, with 14 bases in between. The CDR3 sequence is 15 residues long. As DNA, the CDR3 is TGTGCCAGTAGTAATGGGGGACTTAAATCCTACGAGCAGTACTTC. Translation gives CASSNGGLKSYEQYF.

The chain links TRBV6-5 to TRBJ2-2, with TRBD1 identical over 10 bases. This CDR3 has 14 residues. Germline V CDR1 and CDR2: MNHEY, SVGAGI. The V segment lost 6 bases and the J segment 6 bases; nucleotides outside the gene matches: 4. The CDR3 DNA is TGTGCCAGCAGCCCAGACAGGGGGCCCGGGGAGCTGTTTTTT. This encodes CASSPDRGPGELFF.

The chain links TRBV2 to TRBJ1-1; D may be TRBD1 (6 bases). The length of the CDR3 is 18 residues. Germline-derived CDR1 and CDR2 are SNHLY and FYNNEI. Trimming stripped 0 bases from V and 0 bases from J, with 17 bases between. The CDR3 loop is CASSEAVSWGTMNTEAFF. The CDR3 region has the DNA TGTGCCAGCAGTGAAGCGGTGTCGTGGGGGACAATGAACACTGAAGCTTTCTTT.

This clone showed up just a few times. This chain connects TRBV6-2 or TRBV6-3 to TRBJ2-3; D not resolved. Germline V gives CDR1 MNHEY, CDR2 SVGEGT. CDR3 length: 14 residues. V lost 2 bases, J lost 0 bases, and 6 bases lay in between. The CDR3 sequence: CASSYRTSTDTQYF. In DNA, the CDR3 is TGTGCCAGCAGTTACCGCACTAGCACAGATACGCAGTATTTT.

This clone was found a few times. The rearrangement joins TRBV7-9 to TRBJ1-2; 12 nucleotides match TRBD1. Germline loops: CDR1 SEHNR, CDR2 FQNEAQ (reference sequence). J lost 8 bases, V lost 5 bases, and 9 bases had no gene match. The CDR3 contains 15 residues. CDR3 DNA sequence: TGTGCCAGCAGCCCTACCGGGACAGGGGGCGGGGGCTACACCTTC. Translating it yields CASSPTGTGGGGYTF.

The J gene is TRBJ2-7, the V gene TRBV5-5, with 8 nucleotides matching TRBD2. The length of the CDR3 is 15 residues. Germline loops: CDR1 SGHKS, CDR2 YYEKEE (reference sequence). V was pared by 0 bases and J by 7 bases, with 9 bases of the junction left unmatched. CDR3 bases: TGTGCCAGCAGCTTGGCGGTCGGGGGGGCTCGGGAGCAGTACTTC. The encoded protein is CASSLAVGGAREQYF.

V is TRBV5-6 and J is TRBJ1-6; D is ambiguous. This CDR3 region has 12 residues. Germline V gene sequence: CDR1 SGHDT, CDR2 YYEEEE. Trimming removed 1 base at V and 10 bases at J, with 6 bases between. CDR3 bases: TGTGCCAGCAGCTTGACTGGGTCACCCCTCCACTTT. Its translation: CASSLTGSPLHF.

This chain links TRBV14 with TRBJ2-5; the match to TRBD2 covers 8 bases. The CDR3 totals 17 residues. The germline V gene has CDR1 SGHDN and CDR2 FVKESK. The ends lost 0 bases at V and 0 bases at J; junction bases unmatched: 6. The chain's CDR3 is CASSQETSGPYQETQYF. In DNA form, the CDR3 reads TGTGCCAGCAGCCAAGAAACTAGCGGACCGTACCAAGAGACCCAGTACTTC. The complete variable domain, with remaining parts taken from reference TRBV14 and TRBJ2-5, reads EAGVTQFPSHSVIEKGQTVTLRCDPISGHDNLYWYRRVMGKEIKFLLHFVKESKQDESGMPNNRFLAERTGGTYSTLKVQPAELEDSGVYFCASSQETSGPYQETQYFGPGTRLLVL.

The V and J genes are TRBV11-1 and TRBJ2-2; D not resolved. Between the trimmed V and J ends, which lost 2 bases and 6 bases, there was a span of 4 bases. This CDR3 region has 12 residues. Germline V gives CDR1 SGHAT, CDR2 FQDESV (reference sequence). This CDR3 reads CASSLWPGELFF. The CDR3 DNA sequence: TGTGCCAGCAGCTTATGGCCCGGGGAGCTGTTTTTT.